This TCR beta chain was recovered during a study of cytomegalovirus exposure and HLA in healthy donors. Study findings and constraints: Sequencing depth across donors, presence/absence analyses assumed, was roughly uniform.

The PCR was carried out with 60 Vbeta primers and 13 Jbeta primers. Only in-frame clones appear in the TCRdb table, and some are missing; sequencing was by immunoSEQ multiplex PCR. This sample has 150,000 to 160,000 clones, with 65% to 85% found just once. Between the trimmed V and J ends, which lost 8 bases and 0 bases, there was a span of 14 bases. This CDR3 is 15 amino acids long. Germline assignment: CDR1 SNHLY and CDR2 FYNNEI. Each of the donors was a healthy bone marrow donor. As concerns this clone: Its specificity is unknown.

The sequence came from a man younger than 35 in good health and CMV-seronegative. Sequencing was carried out using PBMCs. The V and J genes are TRBV2 and TRBJ1-5; no clear D. DNA of the CDR3: TGTGCCAGCGGGAGGACGGGAGATAGCAATCAGCCCCAGCATTTT. Translating gives CASGRTGDSNQPQHF.